The TCR beta chain under discussion was sequenced for a study of metastatic and nonmetastatic thyroid tumors. Study at large: The comparison covered peripheral blood and tumor or nodule tissue in malignant and benign thyroid patients. Findings and caveats of the study: Significantly greater TCR beta diversity was reportedly found in malignant thyroid tumors than in benign nodules (in blood and tumor).

Concerning this clone: Its antigen remains unidentified.

CDR1 is SGHAT, CDR2 FQNNGV, per germline. CDR3 length: 14 residues. V gave up 1 base and J gave up 5 bases, with 11 bases separating them. Every patient was untreated before thyroid surgery. Authors' methods: A classifier for distant metastasis in papillary thyroid cancer was constructed using CDR3 differences observed across clinicopathological groups. TCRdb called clones again from the PCR reads with MiXCR. The V and J calls reflect TCRdb's pipeline rather than the authors' work. The data hold about 43,000 clones, with 3.2% observed a single time. The sequencing sample was made of blood. This receptor was obtained from a female donor with papillary thyroid cancer or a benign thyroid nodule (not recorded which). Some clones in this sample may be carry-over from other donors' samples. The chain joins TRBV11-2 to TRBJ1-1; the D gene is possibly TRBD1 (5 bases). The CDR3 region has the DNA TGTGCCAGCAGCTTAGCTACAGGTTGGACTGAAGCTTTCTTT. It translates to CASSLATGWTEAFF.